These T cell receptor beta chains were read from a single sample in a study of cytomegalovirus exposure and HLA in healthy donors. Clones were read by immunoSEQ multiplex PCR, and TCRdb kept only the in-frame ones, dropping some. The sample carries approximately 180,000 clones, about three quarters recorded once. Sample: PBMCs. These receptors came from a woman aged 60-75 years in good health and CMV-seropositive. Each CDR3 is given with its conserved first and last residue. Each record gives: clone size, D gene, V gene, J gene, CDR3 DNA, CDR3 protein. The D gene is left open where the match is weak. A row's size may be missing; if present it is once, few, many or a size class.

size: NA
D: NA
V: TRBV11-1
J: TRBJ2-7
DNA: TGTGCCAGCAGTCCGGTGGTGCGGTCCTACGAGCAGTACTTC
CDR3: CASSPVVRSYEQYF

size: NA
D: TRBD2
V: TRBV28
J: TRBJ2-7
DNA: TGTGCCAGCAGTCCTAGCGGGAAGGGGTACGAGCAGTACTTC
CDR3: CASSPSGKGYEQYF

size: NA
D: NA
V: TRBV6-6
J: TRBJ2-7
DNA: TGTGCCAGCAAGGCGGAGATGCAGCAGTACTTC
CDR3: CASKAEMQQYF

size: NA
D: NA
V: TRBV28
J: TRBJ1-4
DNA: TGTGCCAGCAGGGGGGGGGCTGCTAATGAAAAACTGTTTTTT
CDR3: CASRGGAANEKLFF

size: NA
D: NA
V: TRBV30
J: TRBJ1-3
DNA: TGTGCCTGGAGAAGGTCAGGCTCTGGAAACACCATATATTTT
CDR3: CAWRRSGSGNTIYF

size: few
D: TRBD1
V: TRBV7-3
J: TRBJ1-1
DNA: TGTGCCAGCAGCTTAGGAGGGGGCGGCAACACTGAAGCTTTCTTT
CDR3: CASSLGGGGNTEAFF

size: NA
D: NA
V: TRBV28
J: TRBJ2-3
DNA: TGTGCCAGCAGGGGGGCAGGGAGGGGCACAGATACGCAGTATTTT
CDR3: CASRGAGRGTDTQYF

size: NA
D: NA
V: TRBV6-6
J: TRBJ1-3
DNA: TGTGCCAGCAGTACTTGGACAGTCGGAAACACCATATATTTT
CDR3: CASSTWTVGNTIYF

size: NA
D: NA
V: TRBV7-6
J: TRBJ2-1
DNA: TGTGCCAGCAACCACCTGGGGGCCCACAATGAGCAGTTCTTC
CDR3: CASNHLGAHNEQFF

size: NA
D: TRBD1
V: TRBV7-9
J: TRBJ2-7
DNA: TGTTCCAGCAGCCCAATAATCGGGACAGGGTCCTACGAGCAGTACTTC
CDR3: CSSSPIIGTGSYEQYF

size: NA
D: NA
V: TRBV21-1
J: TRBJ2-7
DNA: TGTGCCAGCAGCAAAGTCCTCGGCCCGGGACTAGCGTTCGCCGAGCAGTACTTC
CDR3: CASSKVLGPGLAFAEQYF

size: NA
D: TRBD2
V: TRBV6-5
J: TRBJ2-5
DNA: TGTGCCAGCAGTTACTCGGGACTACCAACGGGGGAGACCCAGTACTTC
CDR3: CASSYSGLPTGETQYF

size: NA
D: NA
V: TRBV27
J: TRBJ2-5
DNA: TGTGCCAGCAGTTTAGTAGGGGGTGGAGAGACCCAGTACTTC
CDR3: CASSLVGGGETQYF

size: NA
D: TRBD2
V: TRBV7-2
J: TRBJ2-5
DNA: TGTGCCAGCACTAGCGGTGAGACCCAGTACTTC
CDR3: CASTSGETQYF

size: few
D: TRBD2
V: TRBV11-2
J: TRBJ2-2
DNA: TGTGCCAGCAGCTTAGGCCTAGCGGCGAACACCGGGGAGCTGTTTTTT
CDR3: CASSLGLAANTGELFF

size: NA
D: TRBD2
V: TRBV5-6
J: TRBJ2-1
DNA: TGTGTCGTGGGCGGGGGGCCGAAGTACAATGAGCAGTTCTTC
CDR3: CVVGGGPKYNEQFF

size: NA
D: NA
V: TRBV7-8
J: TRBJ2-3
DNA: TGTGCCAGCAGCTTAGAAGGGGCGGTCACAGATACGCAGTATTTT
CDR3: CASSLEGAVTDTQYF

size: NA
D: NA
V: TRBV29-1
J: TRBJ1-2
DNA: TGCACCGTCTCGGGGGGTGACGGCTACACCTTC
CDR3: CTVSGGDGYTF

size: NA
D: NA
V: TRBV19
J: TRBJ2-7
DNA: TGTGCCAGTAGTATGTCACAGGCCTACGAGCAGTACTTC
CDR3: CASSMSQAYEQYF

size: NA
D: NA
V: TRBV7-3
J: TRBJ2-1
DNA: TGTGCCAGCAGCTCTGGAGGGTCCTACAATGAGCAGTTCTTC
CDR3: CASSSGGSYNEQFF

size: NA
D: TRBD1
V: TRBV6-5
J: TRBJ1-4
DNA: TGTGCCAGCAGGGAACTACAGGGGGCCAGAAAACTGTTTTTT
CDR3: CASRELQGARKLFF

size: NA
D: NA
V: TRBV18
J: TRBJ1-1
DNA: TGTGCCAGCTCACGAGACAGTAACATGAACACTGAAGCTTTCTTT
CDR3: CASSRDSNMNTEAFF

size: NA
D: NA
V: TRBV6-6
J: TRBJ1-5
DNA: TGTGCCAGCAGTTACTTGAGCCCGGGTAGCAATCAGCCCCAGCATTTT
CDR3: CASSYLSPGSNQPQHF

size: NA
D: NA
V: TRBV6-1
J: TRBJ1-2
DNA: TGTGCCAGCAGGGAGGCAGGGGCGAACTATGGCTACACCTTC
CDR3: CASREAGANYGYTF

size: few
D: NA
V: TRBV6-6
J: TRBJ2-1
DNA: TGTGCCAGCAGAATCAGGGGTATAGGCGATGAGCAGTTCTTC
CDR3: CASRIRGIGDEQFF

size: NA
D: TRBD1
V: TRBV6-1
J: TRBJ1-6
DNA: TGTGCCAGCAGTGAAATAGGGACAGCGAGCTCCTATAATTCACCCCTCCACTTT
CDR3: CASSEIGTASSYNSPLHF

size: NA
D: NA
V: TRBV4-2
J: TRBJ2-1
DNA: TGTGCCAGCAGCCACAGAATGGGACCGACAGGCAATGAGCAGTTCTTC
CDR3: CASSHRMGPTGNEQFF

size: NA
D: TRBD2
V: TRBV10-3
J: TRBJ2-1
DNA: TGTGCCATCATAAAATCGCCACTAGCGGATAACAATGAGCAGTTCTTC
CDR3: CAIIKSPLADNNEQFF